This is a list of T cell receptor beta chains from one sample in a study of T cells in Graves' hyperthyroidism and ophthalmopathy. TCRdb re-derived calls from the multiplex PCR reads in MiXCR, one entry per CDR3 protein. The sample records some 440,000 distinct CDR3 sequences, 15% to 19% being singletons. Sequenced material: blood. The origin of the receptors is a woman aged 18-35 years with Graves' hyperthyroidism. CDR3s include the opening cysteine and the closing phenylalanine or tryptophan. D genes are given only for firm matches. Rows give clone size only sometimes, using once, few, many, or a class for an expanded clone.

v_gene,d_gene,len,abundance,j_gene,CDR3nt,CDR3aa
TRBV27,NA,12,few,TRBJ2-1,TGTGCCAGCAGTTTTAGGGCCTCGCAGCAGTTCTTC,CASSFRASQQFF
TRBV28,NA,15,few,TRBJ1-5,TGTGCCAGCAGTTTCGGGGGGCGGGCTCTTCAGCCCCAGCATTTT,CASSFGGRALQPQHF
TRBV2,NA,13,many,TRBJ2-2,TGTGCCAGCAGGGGGAGTAACACCGGGGAGCTGTTTTTT,CASRGSNTGELFF
TRBV20-1,TRBD2,15,many,TRBJ2-3,TGCAGTGCTCCTAAGTGGGAGGGCGGGACAGATACGCAGTATTTT,CSAPKWEGGTDTQYF
TRBV20-1,TRBD2,16,once,TRBJ2-5,TGCAGTGCTAGAGATCTACTAGCGGGGGGGCTGGAGACCCAGTACTTC,CSARDLLAGGLETQYF
TRBV6-1,TRBD2,12,many,TRBJ2-1,TGTGCCAGCAGTCCGGGGGGGGTTGAGCAGTTCTTC,CASSPGGVEQFF
TRBV20-1,NA,13,few,TRBJ1-1,TGCAGTGCTAGCACAGGGCTAGTCACTGAAGCTTTCTTT,CSASTGLVTEAFF
TRBV2,NA,16,many,TRBJ2-3,TGTGCCAGCAGTGTTCGCGGGACCCCCCGCACAGATACGCAGTATTTT,CASSVRGTPRTDTQYF
TRBV20-1,TRBD2,16,many,TRBJ2-3,TGCAGTGCTAGAAAGAGACTAGCGGGGCTGGTAGATACGCAGTATTTT,CSARKRLAGLVDTQYF
TRBV29-1,NA,13,NA,TRBJ2-3,TGCAGCACCGGACAGCTCCTCACAGATACGCAGTATTTT,CSTGQLLTDTQYF
TRBV6-1,NA,14,few,TRBJ1-1,TGTGCCAGCAGTGAAGCAGGAGGGTCCTCTGAAGCTTTCTTT,CASSEAGGSSEAFF
TRBV6-1,NA,12,NA,TRBJ1-2,TGTGCCAGCAGTGGGTATTCCTATGGCTACACCTTC,CASSGYSYGYTF
TRBV18,NA,17,many,TRBJ1-4,TGTGCCAGCTCACCACGCCCAACGGAAGCAACTAATGAAAAACTGTTTTTT,CASSPRPTEATNEKLFF
TRBV20-1,TRBD1,13,few,TRBJ1-2,TGCAGTGCACACCTCCGGGACAGGGATGGCTACACCTTC,CSAHLRDRDGYTF
TRBV12-3/TRBV12-4,NA,13,many,TRBJ1-1,TGTGCCAGCAGTTTATTTGGTAACACTGAAGCTTTCTTT,CASSLFGNTEAFF
TRBV6-1,NA,14,many,TRBJ2-6,TGTGCCAGCAGTACGACAGACGGGGCCAACGTCCTGACTTTC,CASSTTDGANVLTF